Included here is one TCR beta chain sequence, with context. The antigen is undetermined. The TCRbeta library incorporated unique molecular identifiers. TCRdb used MiXCR to reprocess the PCR reads, holding one entry per CDR3 protein. The sample has about 120,000 distinct CDR3 sequences, around 10% seen once. The data belong to a study of T-cell reconstitution after alpha-beta-depleted transplantation in children. General study points: Where alpha-beta T cells came from about two months after transplant was reportedly several hundred expanded graft clones. Newly generated T cells supplied most T-cell counts and diversity one year post-transplant. Some patients showed high day-60 TCRbeta diversity, which derived from surviving recipient T cells and thymic progenitors.

The CDR3 has 17 amino acids. Germline loops: CDR1 SGHVS, CDR2 FNYEAQ. Germline trimming cut 5 bases from V and 3 bases from J; bases unmatched to any gene: 12. This clonotype originated in a boy aged 2 to 10 with acute lymphoblastic leukemia, due to receive a stem cell transplant. The sequencing used PBMCs, collected before TCRalphabeta/CD19-depleted stem cell transplant. The chain has TRBV7-6 and TRBJ2-3; 9 nucleotides agree with TRBD2. The CDR3 nucleotides read TGTGCCAGCAGCACGATGCGGGAGGGCCGAAGGACAGATACGCAGTATTTT. Protein sequence: CASSTMREGRRTDTQYF.